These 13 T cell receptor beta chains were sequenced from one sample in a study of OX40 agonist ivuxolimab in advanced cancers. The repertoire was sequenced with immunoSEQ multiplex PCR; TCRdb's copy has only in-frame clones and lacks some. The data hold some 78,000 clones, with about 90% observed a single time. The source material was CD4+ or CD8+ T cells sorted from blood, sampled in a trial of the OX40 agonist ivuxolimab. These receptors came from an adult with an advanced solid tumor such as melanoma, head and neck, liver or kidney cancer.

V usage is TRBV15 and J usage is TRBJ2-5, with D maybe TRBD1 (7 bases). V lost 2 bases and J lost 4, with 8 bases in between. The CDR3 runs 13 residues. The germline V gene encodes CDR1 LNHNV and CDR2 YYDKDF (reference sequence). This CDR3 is CATSRQGGETQYF. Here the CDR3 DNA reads TGTGCCACCAGCAGACAGGGGGGAGAGACCCAGTACTTC.

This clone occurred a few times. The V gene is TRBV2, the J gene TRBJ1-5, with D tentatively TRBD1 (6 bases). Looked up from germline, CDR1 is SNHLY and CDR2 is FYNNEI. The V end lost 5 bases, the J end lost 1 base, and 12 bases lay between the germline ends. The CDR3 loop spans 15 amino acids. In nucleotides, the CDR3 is TGTGCCAGCAGTTTGCCACAGGGAAGCAATCAGCCCCAGCATTTT. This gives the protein CASSLPQGSNQPQHF.

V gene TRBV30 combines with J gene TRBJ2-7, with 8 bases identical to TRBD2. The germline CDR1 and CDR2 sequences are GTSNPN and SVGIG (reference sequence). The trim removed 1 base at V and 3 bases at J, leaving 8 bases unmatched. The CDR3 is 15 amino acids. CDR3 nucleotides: TGTGCCTGGAGTGCGGCGGGGGGACCGATCTACGAGCAGTACTTC. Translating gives CAWSAAGGPIYEQYF.

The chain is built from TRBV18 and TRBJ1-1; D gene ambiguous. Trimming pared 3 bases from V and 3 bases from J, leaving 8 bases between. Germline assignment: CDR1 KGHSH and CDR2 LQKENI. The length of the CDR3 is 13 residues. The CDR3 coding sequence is TGTGCCAGCTCACCTAGGGCCGACACTGAAGCTTTCTTT. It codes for CASSPRADTEAFF.

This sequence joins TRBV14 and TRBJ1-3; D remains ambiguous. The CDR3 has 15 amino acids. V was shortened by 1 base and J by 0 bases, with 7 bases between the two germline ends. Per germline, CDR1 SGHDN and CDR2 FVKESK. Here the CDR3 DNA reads TGTGCCAGCAGCCAAGTAATGAGCTCTGGAAACACCATATATTTT. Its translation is CASSQVMSSGNTIYF.

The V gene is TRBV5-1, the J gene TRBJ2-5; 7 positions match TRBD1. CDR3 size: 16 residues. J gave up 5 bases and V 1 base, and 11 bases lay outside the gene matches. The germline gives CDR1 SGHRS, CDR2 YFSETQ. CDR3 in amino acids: CASSLWLQGTGETQYF. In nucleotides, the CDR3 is TGCGCCAGCAGCTTGTGGCTACAGGGGACGGGGGAGACCCAGTACTTC.

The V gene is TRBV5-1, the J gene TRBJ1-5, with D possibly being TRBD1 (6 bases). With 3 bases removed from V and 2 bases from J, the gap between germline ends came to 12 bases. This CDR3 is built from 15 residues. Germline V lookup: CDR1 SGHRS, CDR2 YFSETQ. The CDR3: CASSSSGGRNQPQHF. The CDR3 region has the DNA TGCGCCAGCAGCTCCTCGGGGGGGCGCAATCAGCCCCAGCATTTT. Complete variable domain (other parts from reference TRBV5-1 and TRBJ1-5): KAGVTQTPRYLIKTRGQQVTLSCSPISGHRSVSWYQQTPGQGLQFLFEYFSETQRNKGNFPGRFSGRQFSNSRSEMNVSTLELGDSALYLCASSSSGGRNQPQHFGDGTRLSIL.

The chain's CDR3 is CASSLTVGRSSTDTQYF. For the CDR3, the DNA is TGTGCCAGTAGTCTTACTGTAGGACGGTCTAGCACAGATACGCAGTATTTT. V is TRBV19 and J is TRBJ2-3; D unresolved. Germline V gives CDR1 LNHDA, CDR2 SQIVND (reference sequence). This CDR3 spans 17 amino acids. With 5 bases removed from V and 0 bases from J, the gap between germline ends came to 18 bases.

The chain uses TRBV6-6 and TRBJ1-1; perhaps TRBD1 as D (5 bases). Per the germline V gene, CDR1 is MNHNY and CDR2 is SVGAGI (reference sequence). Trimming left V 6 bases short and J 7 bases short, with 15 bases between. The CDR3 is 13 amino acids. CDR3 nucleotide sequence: TGTGCCAGCAGGAAGTTTTCGGGGCTTGAAGCTTTCTTT. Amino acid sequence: CASRKFSGLEAFF.

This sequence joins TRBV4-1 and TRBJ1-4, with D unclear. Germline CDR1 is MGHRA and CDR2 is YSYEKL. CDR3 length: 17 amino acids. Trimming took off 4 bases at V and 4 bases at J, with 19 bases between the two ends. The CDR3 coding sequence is TGCGCCAGCAGCCCAGAAGGACCGGGAGACTTTAATGAAAAACTGTTTTTT. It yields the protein CASSPEGPGDFNEKLFF.

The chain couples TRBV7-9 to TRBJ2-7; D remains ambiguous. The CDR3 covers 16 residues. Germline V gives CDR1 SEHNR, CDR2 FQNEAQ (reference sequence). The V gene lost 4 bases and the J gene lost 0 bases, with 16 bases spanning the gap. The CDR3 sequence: CASSSGWTRFSYEQYF. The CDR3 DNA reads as TGTGCCAGCAGCTCGGGCTGGACCAGGTTCTCCTACGAGCAGTACTTC.

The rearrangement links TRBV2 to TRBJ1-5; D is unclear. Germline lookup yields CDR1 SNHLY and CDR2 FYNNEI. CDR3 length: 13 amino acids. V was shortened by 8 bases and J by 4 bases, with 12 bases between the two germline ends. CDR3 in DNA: TGTGCCAGCGGGCTGAGCGAGAATCAGCCCCAGCATTTT. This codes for CASGLSENQPQHF.

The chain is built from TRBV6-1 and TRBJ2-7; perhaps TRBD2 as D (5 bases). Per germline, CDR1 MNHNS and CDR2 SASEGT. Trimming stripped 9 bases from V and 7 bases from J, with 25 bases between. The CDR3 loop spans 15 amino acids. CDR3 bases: TGTGCCAGTCCCGCCCCCCCGGACTGGGCGAAAGAGCAGTACTTC. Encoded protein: CASPAPPDWAKEQYF.